Shown below are 23 T cell receptor beta chains from a single sample sequenced in a study of shared clonotypes between healthy human individuals. TCRdb keeps only in-frame clones here, not all; method: immunoSEQ multiplex PCR. Here the sample spans some 1 million clones, around 76% being singletons. Material: memory CD4+ T cells sorted from blood. Subset denoted: CD45RA-negative fraction. All receptors come from a man aged 18 to 30 in good health.

The chain combines TRBV5-1 with TRBJ1-2; tentatively, D is TRBD1 (5 bases). This CDR3 is built from 15 residues. V gave up 6 bases and J gave up 4 bases, with 19 bases separating them. Germline V gene sequence: CDR1 SGHRS, CDR2 YFSETQ. The CDR3 loop reads CASNKLEGAVYGYTF. The DNA of the CDR3 is TGCGCCAGCAACAAATTGGAAGGGGCGGTCTATGGCTACACCTTC.

This chain uses TRBV6-1 with TRBJ2-2; weak D call: TRBD1 (6 bases). This CDR3 is 18 amino acids long. V was shortened by 4 bases and J by 4 bases, with 22 bases between the two germline ends. Per the germline V gene, CDR1 is MNHNS and CDR2 is SASEGT. The CDR3 reads CASSGSLTGTSGTGELFF. The CDR3 coding sequence is TGTGCCAGCAGTGGAAGCCTGACCGGGACAAGCGGCACCGGGGAGCTGTTTTTT.

Only a few counts were recorded for this clone. This chain connects TRBV7-2 to TRBJ1-2; no reliable D call. The V gene lost 2 bases and the J gene lost 8 bases, with 6 bases spanning the gap. Looked up from germline, CDR1 is SGHTA and CDR2 is FQGNSA. There are 11 residues in the CDR3. CDR3 nucleotide sequence: TGTGCCAGCAGCTTAAACAGAGGCTACACCTTC. Its protein product is CASSLNRGYTF.

This chain uses TRBV7-9 with TRBJ1-2; D gene uncertain. Germline V gene lookup returns CDR1 SEHNR and CDR2 FQNEAQ (reference sequence). V lost 1 base to trimming and J lost 1 base, with 10 bases between them. This CDR3 contains 15 residues. CDR3 protein: CASSLVYGSNYGYTF. The CDR3 DNA reads as TGTGCCAGCAGCTTAGTTTACGGCAGTAACTATGGCTACACCTTC.

Regarding this clone: The sample holds other DNA sequences that translate to the same CDR3. J is TRBJ2-4 and V is TRBV7-2; D assignment may be TRBD1 or TRBD2 (6 bases each). Per germline, CDR1 SGHTA and CDR2 FQGNSA. V lost 1 base, J lost 4 bases, and 11 bases lay in between. The CDR3 is made up of 15 amino acids. The CDR3 protein is CASSLEGGGKNIQYF. The CDR3 DNA follows: TGTGCCAGCAGCTTAGAGGGGGGTGGGAAAAACATTCAGTACTTC.

A few counts support this clone. The chain combines TRBV11-2 with TRBJ2-1; the D is unclear. Germline V lookup: CDR1 SGHAT, CDR2 FQNNGV. The CDR3 length is 15 residues. The V gene lost 1 base and the J gene lost 3 bases, with 10 bases spanning the gap. CDR3 nucleotides: TGTGCCAGCAGCTTAGGGCTGGGCTACTACAATGAGCAGTTCTTC. It is translated as CASSLGLGYYNEQFF.

The chain carries TRBV18 and TRBJ2-7; 7 positions agree with TRBD2. The CDR3 sequence is 17 residues long. V trimming: 6 bases; J trimming: 0 bases; junction bases outside the gene matches: 14. Germline V gene lookup returns CDR1 KGHSH and CDR2 LQKENI. The CDR3: CASSPQGGVPHSYEQYF. DNA of the CDR3: TGTGCCAGCTCCCCTCAGGGAGGGGTCCCCCACTCCTACGAGCAGTACTTC.

This rearrangement joins TRBV30 to TRBJ1-2; 8 nucleotides match TRBD1. V lost 2 bases to trimming and J lost 11 bases; unmatched junction nucleotides: 7. The length of the CDR3 is 12 residues. Germline V lookup: CDR1 GTSNPN, CDR2 SVGIG (reference sequence). The CDR3 coding sequence is TGTGCCTGGAGTAGTGACAGGGGAATATACACCTTC. Amino acids: CAWSSDRGIYTF. The full variable domain, its missing parts supplied by reference TRBV30 and TRBJ1-2, is SQTIHQWPATLVQPVGSPLSLECTVEGTSNPNLYWYRQAAGRGLQLLFYSVGIGQISSEVPQNLSASRPQDRQFILSSKKLLLSDSGFYLCAWSSDRGIYTFGSGTRLTVV.

This clone occurred once. The chain couples TRBV4-3 to TRBJ2-5; possibly TRBD1 for D (5 bases). The J call is in doubt because the DNA end fits TRBJ2-7 better. The germline gives CDR1 LGHNA, CDR2 YSLEER. The CDR3 sequence is 15 residues long. The CDR3 region has the DNA TGCGCCAGCAGCCAAGATCAAGACAGAGCCTACGAGCAGTACTTC. This gives the protein CASSQDQDRAYEQYF.

The genes are TRBV4-1 and TRBJ2-3; 8 bases are a match to TRBD1. The germline V gene has CDR1 MGHRA and CDR2 YSYEKL. This CDR3 is built from 13 residues. V gave up 3 bases and J gave up 5 bases; unmatched junction bases: 1. The CDR3: CASSHGQGDTQYF. In DNA, the CDR3 is TGCGCCAGCAGCCATGGACAGGGAGATACGCAGTATTTT.

This clone was recorded only once. This sequence joins TRBV6-5 and TRBJ2-3, with TRBD2 matching 8 bases. Per germline, CDR1 MNHEY and CDR2 SVGAGI. J gave up 2 bases and V 6 bases, and 7 bases lay outside the gene matches. CDR3 length: 15 residues. The CDR3 nucleotides are TGTGCCAGCAGATCGGTAGCGGGGTACACAGATACGCAGTATTTT. Protein: CASRSVAGYTDTQYF.

The V call is TRBV27, the J call TRBJ1-5; D not certain. The CDR3 length is 15 residues. Germline V CDR1 and CDR2: MNHEY, SMNVEV (reference sequence). V lost 6 bases and J 2 bases, leaving 14 bases between the germline ends. The CDR3 reads CASRKDPSGNQPQHF. In nucleotides, the CDR3 is TGTGCCAGCAGAAAGGATCCCTCAGGCAATCAGCCCCAGCATTTT.

The chain recombines TRBV5-4 with TRBJ2-2; D uncertain. The CDR3 has 13 amino acids. V was pared by 4 bases and J by 5 bases, with 9 bases between. From germline, CDR1 is SGHNT and CDR2 YYREEE (reference sequence). The CDR3 DNA is TGTGCCAGCAGCCTCGCCGGGACCGGGGAGCTGTTTTTT. Translation: CASSLAGTGELFF.

The chain joins TRBV4-1 to TRBJ2-3; D is perhaps TRBD1 (7 bases). V gave up 1 base and J gave up 3 bases, with 20 bases separating them. Germline CDR1 MGHRA, CDR2 YSYEKL. The CDR3 is 18 amino acids. The DNA for the CDR3 is TGCGCCAGCAGCCAAGGGGGGGTAAGGGGGCATGCGACAGATACGCAGTATTTT. This codes for CASSQGGVRGHATDTQYF.

This chain connects TRBV7-8 to TRBJ1-3; D uncertain. The CDR3 sequence is 15 residues long. Trimming cost V 5 bases and J 0 bases, with 11 bases left between them. The V gene's germline CDR1 is SGHVS and CDR2 FQNEAQ. The CDR3 DNA sequence: TGTGCCAGCAGCCCCCTCGGGATCTCTGGAAACACCATATATTTT. Its translation: CASSPLGISGNTIYF.

This chain uses TRBV5-1 with TRBJ1-4; D gene uncertain. V lost 5 bases and J lost 0, with 5 bases in between. CDR1 and CDR2 (germline): SGHRS, YFSETQ. CDR3 length: 13 amino acids. DNA for the CDR3: TGCGCCAGCAGGCAGTCAACTAATGAAAAACTGTTTTTT. Its translation: CASRQSTNEKLFF.

Regarding this clone: Possible read error: a much larger clone is one base away. The chain uses TRBV21-1 and TRBJ2-1. TRBV21-1 is a known pseudogene. There are 11 residues in the CDR3. For the CDR3, the DNA is TGTGCCAGCAGCTGCTACAATGAGCAGTTCTTC. Protein sequence: CASSCYNEQFF.

The chain combines TRBV9 with TRBJ2-5; a weak D match, TRBD1 (5 bases). The ends were cut back, 3 bases at V and 5 bases at J, with 11 bases in the middle. Germline lookup yields CDR1 SGDLS and CDR2 YYNGEE. This CDR3 has 13 amino acids. The chain's CDR3 is CASSAQNRETQYF. The CDR3, as DNA: TGTGCCAGCAGCGCTCAAAACAGGGAGACCCAGTACTTC.

This clone was detected a few times. The chain carries TRBV7-9 and TRBJ1-5; 8 nucleotides line up with TRBD1. The CDR3 has 17 residues. Germline assignment: CDR1 SEHNR and CDR2 FQNEAQ (reference sequence). V lost 5 bases, J lost 1 base, and 10 bases stayed unmatched. The CDR3 nucleotides read TGTGCCAGCAGCCTCAGCGTGTCAGGGGGCAGCAATCAGCCCCAGCATTTT. It codes for CASSLSVSGGSNQPQHF. Looking up the rest from reference TRBV7-9 and TRBJ1-5 gives the full variable domain: DTGVSQNPRHKITKRGQNVTFRCDPISEHNRLYWYRQTLGQGPEFLTYFQNEAQLEKSRLLSDRFSAERPKGSFSTLEIQRTEQGDSAMYLCASSLSVSGGSNQPQHFGDGTRLSIL.

The J gene is TRBJ1-6, the V gene TRBV5-1; D gene uncertain. Per germline, CDR1 SGHRS and CDR2 YFSETQ. V lost 0 bases, J lost 6 bases, and 13 bases lay in between. This CDR3 region has 16 residues. This CDR3 is CASSLEGSVGNSPLHF. The DNA for the CDR3 is TGCGCCAGCAGCTTGGAAGGGTCGGTCGGTAATTCACCCCTCCACTTT.

This sequence joins TRBV15 and TRBJ2-7; 7 nucleotides match TRBD1. J was trimmed by 7 bases and V by 0 bases; bases with no gene match: 12. The CDR3 sequence is 16 residues long. Germline values: CDR1 LNHNV, CDR2 YYDKDF (reference sequence). CDR3 region: CATSRDPQGDRVEQYF. The CDR3 DNA reads TGTGCCACCAGCAGAGACCCGCAGGGGGATCGGGTTGAGCAGTACTTC. The full variable domain, rest sourced from reference TRBV15 and TRBJ2-7, is DAMVIQNPRYQVTQFGKPVTLSCSQTLNHNVMYWYQQKSSQAPKLLFHYYDKDFNNEADTPDNFQSRRPNTSFCFLDIRSPGLGDTAMYLCATSRDPQGDRVEQYFGPGTRLTVT.

The chain has TRBV6-8 and TRBJ2-6, with D perhaps TRBD1 (5 bases). Trimming took off 6 bases at V and 13 bases at J, with 19 bases between the two ends. The CDR3 runs to 14 residues. Germline-derived CDR1 and CDR2 are MNHGY and SAAAGT. The CDR3 coding sequence is TGTGCCAGCAGCCCGGACACACCATGGTTTGTCCTGACTTTC. Translation gives CASSPDTPWFVLTF.

J is TRBJ2-5 and V is TRBV5-6, with 13 bases that match TRBD2. J was trimmed by 5 bases and V by 1 base; bases with no gene match: 8. Germline values: CDR1 SGHDT, CDR2 YYEEEE. CDR3 length: 17 amino acids. The CDR3 here is CASSLTLAGGPWETQYF. The CDR3 DNA follows: TGTGCCAGCAGCTTGACACTAGCGGGGGGGCCTTGGGAGACCCAGTACTTC.